The clone carrying this TCR beta chain appeared many times. Germline V gene sequence: CDR1 SQVTM, CDR2 ANQGSEA. The CDR3 length is 14 residues. Deletions cut 6 bases from V and 2 bases from J, with 17 bases between. Across 18 months, stable Graves' hyperthyroidism was marked by no progression to ophthalmopathy. This sample stems from a study of T cells in Graves' hyperthyroidism and ophthalmopathy. Amplified regions were TCR beta CDR3 sequences from RNA transcripts. Researchers ran a first-round RT-PCR on the TCR CDR3 using the HTBI primer set. TCRdb independently ran MiXCR on the multiplex PCR reads; one entry per CDR3 protein. Here the sample spans hundreds of thousands of distinct CDR3 sequences, roughly 40% being singletons.

The receptor comes from a man younger than 35 with Graves' hyperthyroidism. Sequencing used blood. V usage is TRBV29-1 and J usage is TRBJ2-7; D unclear. CDR3 sequence reads: CSVPSVVCTYEQYF. The CDR3 DNA sequence: TGCAGCGTCCCCTCTGTTGTCTGTACCTACGAGCAGTACTTC.